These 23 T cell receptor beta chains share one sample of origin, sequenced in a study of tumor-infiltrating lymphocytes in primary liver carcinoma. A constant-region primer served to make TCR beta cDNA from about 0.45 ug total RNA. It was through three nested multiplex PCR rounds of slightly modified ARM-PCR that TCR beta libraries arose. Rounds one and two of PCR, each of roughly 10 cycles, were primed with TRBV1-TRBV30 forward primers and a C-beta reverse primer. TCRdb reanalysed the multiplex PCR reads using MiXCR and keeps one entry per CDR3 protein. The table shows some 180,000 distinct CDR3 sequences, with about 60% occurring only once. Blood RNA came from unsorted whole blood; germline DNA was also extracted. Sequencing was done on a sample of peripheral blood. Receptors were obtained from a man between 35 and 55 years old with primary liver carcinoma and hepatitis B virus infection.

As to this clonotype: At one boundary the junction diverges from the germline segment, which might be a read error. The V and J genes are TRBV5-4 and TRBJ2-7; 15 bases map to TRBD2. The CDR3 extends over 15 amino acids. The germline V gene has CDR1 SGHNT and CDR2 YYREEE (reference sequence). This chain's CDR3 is CAGSWGTSGRYKQYF. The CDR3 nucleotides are TGTGCCGGCAGCTGGGGGACTAGCGGGAGGTACAAGCAGTACTTC.

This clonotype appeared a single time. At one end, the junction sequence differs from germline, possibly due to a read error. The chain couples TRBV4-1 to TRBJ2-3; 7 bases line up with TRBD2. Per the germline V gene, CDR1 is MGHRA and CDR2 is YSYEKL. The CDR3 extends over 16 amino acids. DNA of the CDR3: TGCTCCAGCAGCCAAGCGGGGTTCACTAGCACAGATACGCAGTATTTT. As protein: CSSSQAGFTSTDTQYF.

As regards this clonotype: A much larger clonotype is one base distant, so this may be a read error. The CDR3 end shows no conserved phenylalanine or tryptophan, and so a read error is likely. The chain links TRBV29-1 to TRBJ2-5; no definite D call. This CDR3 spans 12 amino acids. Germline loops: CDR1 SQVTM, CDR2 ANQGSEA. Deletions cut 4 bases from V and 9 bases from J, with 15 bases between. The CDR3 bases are TGCAGCGTTGCCCCACCCCAGAAAGCCCAGTACTTA. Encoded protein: CSVAPPQKAQYL.

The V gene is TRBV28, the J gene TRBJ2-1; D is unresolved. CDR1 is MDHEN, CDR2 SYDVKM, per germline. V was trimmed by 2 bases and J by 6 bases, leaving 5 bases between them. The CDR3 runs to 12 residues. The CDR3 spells CASSLNPNEQFF. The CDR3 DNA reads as TGTGCCAGCAGTTTAAATCCCAATGAGCAGTTCTTC.

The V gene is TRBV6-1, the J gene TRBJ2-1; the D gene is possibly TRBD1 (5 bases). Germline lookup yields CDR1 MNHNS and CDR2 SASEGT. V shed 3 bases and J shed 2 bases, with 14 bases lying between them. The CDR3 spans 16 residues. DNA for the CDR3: TGTGCCAGCAGTGACACGCAGGGTAGGGCCTACAATGAGCAGTTCTTC. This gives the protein CASSDTQGRAYNEQFF.

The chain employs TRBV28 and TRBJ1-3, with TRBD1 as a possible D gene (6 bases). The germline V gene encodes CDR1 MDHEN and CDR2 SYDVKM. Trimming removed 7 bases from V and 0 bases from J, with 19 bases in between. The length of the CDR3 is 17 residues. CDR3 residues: CASKPPLAGHSGNTIYF. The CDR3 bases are TGTGCCAGCAAACCCCCCTTGGCGGGACACTCTGGAAACACCATATATTTT.

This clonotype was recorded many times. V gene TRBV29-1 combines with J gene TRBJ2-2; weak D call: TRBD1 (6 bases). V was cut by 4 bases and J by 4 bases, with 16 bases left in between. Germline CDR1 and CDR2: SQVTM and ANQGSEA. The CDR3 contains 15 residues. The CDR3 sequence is CSVAWSQGPTGELFF. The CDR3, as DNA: TGCAGCGTTGCATGGTCCCAGGGGCCCACCGGGGAGCTGTTTTTT.

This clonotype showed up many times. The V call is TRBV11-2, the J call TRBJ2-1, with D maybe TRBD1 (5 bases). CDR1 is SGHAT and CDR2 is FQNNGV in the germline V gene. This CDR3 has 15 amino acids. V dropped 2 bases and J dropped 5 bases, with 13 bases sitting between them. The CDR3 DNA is TGTGCCAGCAGCTTACTTGGGCAGGGCCACAATGAGCAGTTCTTC. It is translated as CASSLLGQGHNEQFF.

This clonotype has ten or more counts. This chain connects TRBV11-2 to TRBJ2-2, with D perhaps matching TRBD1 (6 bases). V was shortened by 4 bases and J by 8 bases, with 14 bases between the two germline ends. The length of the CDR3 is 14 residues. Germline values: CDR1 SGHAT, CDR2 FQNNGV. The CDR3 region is CASSSNPGEGELFF. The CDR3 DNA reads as TGTGCCAGCAGCTCAAACCCAGGGGAGGGGGAGCTGTTTTTT.

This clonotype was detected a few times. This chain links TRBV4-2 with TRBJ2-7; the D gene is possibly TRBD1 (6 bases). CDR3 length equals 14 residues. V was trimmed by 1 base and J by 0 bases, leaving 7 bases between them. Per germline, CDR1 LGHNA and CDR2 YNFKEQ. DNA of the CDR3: TGTGCCAGCAGCCAAGGGACAGTCTCCTACGAGCAGTACTTC. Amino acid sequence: CASSQGTVSYEQYF.

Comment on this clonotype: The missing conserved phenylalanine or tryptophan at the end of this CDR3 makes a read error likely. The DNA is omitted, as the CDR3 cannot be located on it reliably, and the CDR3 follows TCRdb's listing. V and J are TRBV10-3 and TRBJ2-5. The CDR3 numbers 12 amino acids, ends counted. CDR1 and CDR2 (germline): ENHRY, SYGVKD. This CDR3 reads CAISVGQETQYS.

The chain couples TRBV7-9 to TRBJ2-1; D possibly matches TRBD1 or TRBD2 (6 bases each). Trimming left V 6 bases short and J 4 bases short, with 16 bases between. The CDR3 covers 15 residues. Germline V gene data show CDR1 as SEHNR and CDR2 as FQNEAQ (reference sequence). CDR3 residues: CASRQTGGPYNEQFF. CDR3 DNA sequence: TGTGCCAGCAGACAGACCGGGGGCCCTTACAATGAGCAGTTCTTC.

The CDR3 reads CASTPLSGSGSGELFF. For the CDR3, the DNA is TGTGCCAGCACACCCCTTTCTGGGAGCGGTTCCGGGGAGCTGTTTTTT. J is TRBJ2-2 and V is TRBV7-8; tentative D call: TRBD2 (5 bases). The germline gives CDR1 SGHVS, CDR2 FQNEAQ. Trimming took off 7 bases at V and 6 bases at J, with 21 bases between the two ends. The CDR3 totals 16 residues.

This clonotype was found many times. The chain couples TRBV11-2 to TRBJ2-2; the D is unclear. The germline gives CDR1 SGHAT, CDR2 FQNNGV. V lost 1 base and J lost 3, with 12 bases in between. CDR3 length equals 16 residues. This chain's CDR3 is CASSLGRVMDTGELFF. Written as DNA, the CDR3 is TGTGCCAGCAGCTTAGGGAGAGTTATGGACACCGGGGAGCTGTTTTTT.

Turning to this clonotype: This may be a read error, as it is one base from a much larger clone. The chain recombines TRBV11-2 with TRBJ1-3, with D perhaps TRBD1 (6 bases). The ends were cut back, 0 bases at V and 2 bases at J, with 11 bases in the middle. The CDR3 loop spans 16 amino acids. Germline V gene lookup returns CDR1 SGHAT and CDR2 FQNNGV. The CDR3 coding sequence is TGTGCCAGCAGCTTAGATGGACAGTTCCCTGGAAACACCATATATTTT. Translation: CASSLDGQFPGNTIYF.

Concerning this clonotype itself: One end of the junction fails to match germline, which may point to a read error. The CDR3 bases are TGTACCAGCAGTGAACGTCGACAAACCCTCCAAGAGACCCAGTACTTC. This encodes CTSSERRQTLQETQYF. The gene calls are TRBV6-1 and TRBJ2-5, with D hard to call. This CDR3 has 16 amino acids. Germline V gene sequence: CDR1 MNHNS, CDR2 SASEGT.

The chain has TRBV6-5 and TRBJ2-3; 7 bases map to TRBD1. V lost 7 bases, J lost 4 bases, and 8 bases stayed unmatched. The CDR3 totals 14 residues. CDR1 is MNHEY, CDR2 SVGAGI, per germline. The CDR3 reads CASKLTGAADTQYF. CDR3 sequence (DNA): TGTGCCAGCAAACTCACAGGGGCGGCAGATACGCAGTATTTT.

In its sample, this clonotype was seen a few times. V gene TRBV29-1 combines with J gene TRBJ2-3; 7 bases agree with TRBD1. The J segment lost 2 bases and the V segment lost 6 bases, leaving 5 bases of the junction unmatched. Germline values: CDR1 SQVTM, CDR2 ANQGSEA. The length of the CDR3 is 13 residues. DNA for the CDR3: TGCAGCGTGATCACAGGGGCCACAGATACGCAGTATTTT. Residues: CSVITGATDTQYF.

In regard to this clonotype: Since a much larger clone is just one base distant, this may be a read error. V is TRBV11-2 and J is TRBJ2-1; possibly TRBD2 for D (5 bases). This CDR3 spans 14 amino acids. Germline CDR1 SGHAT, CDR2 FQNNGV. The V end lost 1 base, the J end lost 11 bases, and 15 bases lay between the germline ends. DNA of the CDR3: TGTGCCAGCAGCTTAGGTGGGGAGAGTAATAAGCAGTTCTTC. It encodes CASSLGGESNKQFF.

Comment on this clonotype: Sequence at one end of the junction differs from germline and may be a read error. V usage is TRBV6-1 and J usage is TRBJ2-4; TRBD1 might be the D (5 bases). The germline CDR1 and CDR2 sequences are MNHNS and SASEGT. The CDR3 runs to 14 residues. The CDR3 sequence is CASNEQASKNNQYF. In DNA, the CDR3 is TGTGCCAGCAACGAACAGGCATCCAAAAACAATCAGTACTTC.

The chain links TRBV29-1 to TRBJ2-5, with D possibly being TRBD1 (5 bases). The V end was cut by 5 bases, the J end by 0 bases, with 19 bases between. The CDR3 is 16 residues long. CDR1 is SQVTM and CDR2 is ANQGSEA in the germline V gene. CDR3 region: CSVHRTGKGYQETQYF. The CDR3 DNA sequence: TGCAGCGTTCACCGTACCGGAAAGGGGTACCAAGAGACCCAGTACTTC.

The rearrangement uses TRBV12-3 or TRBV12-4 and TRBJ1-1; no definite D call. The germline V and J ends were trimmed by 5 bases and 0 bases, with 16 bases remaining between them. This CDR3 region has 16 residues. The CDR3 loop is CASSPHRTGLNTEAFF. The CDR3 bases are TGTGCCAGCAGTCCTCACCGAACTGGCCTGAACACTGAAGCTTTCTTT.

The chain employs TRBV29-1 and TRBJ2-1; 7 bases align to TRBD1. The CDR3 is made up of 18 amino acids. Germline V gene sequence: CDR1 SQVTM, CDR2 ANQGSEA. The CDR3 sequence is CRAQGHLSRTGSYNEQFF. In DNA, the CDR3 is TGCAGGGCACAGGGCCATCTTAGCAGGACAGGATCCTACAATGAGCAGTTCTTC.